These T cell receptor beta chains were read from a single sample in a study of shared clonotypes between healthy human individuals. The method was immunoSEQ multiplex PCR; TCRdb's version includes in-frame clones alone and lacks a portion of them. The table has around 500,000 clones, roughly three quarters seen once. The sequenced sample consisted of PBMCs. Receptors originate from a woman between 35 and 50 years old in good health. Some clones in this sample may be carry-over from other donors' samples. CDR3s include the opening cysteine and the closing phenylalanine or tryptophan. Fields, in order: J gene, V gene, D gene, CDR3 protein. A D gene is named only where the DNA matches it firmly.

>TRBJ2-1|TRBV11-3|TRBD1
CASSSGTGGWNEQFF
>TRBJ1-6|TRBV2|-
CASSVFQADSPLHF
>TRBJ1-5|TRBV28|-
CASSITGLNQPQHF
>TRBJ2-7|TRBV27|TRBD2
CATQREATYEQYF
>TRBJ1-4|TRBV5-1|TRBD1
CASSLVGTGSEKLFF
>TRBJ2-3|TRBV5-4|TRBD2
CASSFPTSGTTDTQYF
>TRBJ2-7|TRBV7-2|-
CASSLGYQREQYF
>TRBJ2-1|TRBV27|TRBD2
CASSRTGTSGVNEQFF
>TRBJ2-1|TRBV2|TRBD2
CASSRLAGAYNEQFF
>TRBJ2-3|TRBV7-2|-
CASSLGTRGTQYF
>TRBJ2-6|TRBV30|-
CAWNRGSGANVLTF
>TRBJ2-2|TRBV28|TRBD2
CASSPLADTGELFF
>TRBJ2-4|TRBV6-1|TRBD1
CAIDRGQVGNIQYF
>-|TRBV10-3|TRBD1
CAISAGQGGYEQYF
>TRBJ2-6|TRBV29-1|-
CSVETSGANVLTF
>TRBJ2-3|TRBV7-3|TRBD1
CASSSTGGQDTQYF
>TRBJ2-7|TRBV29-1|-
CSVGGTPYEQYF
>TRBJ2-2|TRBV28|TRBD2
CASLPGAGGSLELFF
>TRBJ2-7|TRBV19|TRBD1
CASSMTGDAYEQYF
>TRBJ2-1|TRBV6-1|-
CASSYLNEQFF
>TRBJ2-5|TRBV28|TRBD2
CASSQPGLAGVWLETQYF
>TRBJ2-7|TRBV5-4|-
CASSLVGEQYF
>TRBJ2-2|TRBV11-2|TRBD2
CASSLGQRERSGELFF
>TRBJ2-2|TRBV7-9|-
CASSLIGDTGELFF
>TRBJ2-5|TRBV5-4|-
CASSLDLGDSETQYF
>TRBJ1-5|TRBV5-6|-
CASSLSNQPQHF
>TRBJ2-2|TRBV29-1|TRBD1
CSGNRGAGELFF
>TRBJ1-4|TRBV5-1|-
CASSLGGGGNEKLFF
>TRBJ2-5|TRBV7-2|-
CASSLISLDQETQYF
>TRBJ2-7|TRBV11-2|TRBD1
CASSSLGQGKEAQYF
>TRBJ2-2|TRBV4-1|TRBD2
CASSAPSGLGELFF
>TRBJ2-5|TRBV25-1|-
CASSGGRGSQETQYF
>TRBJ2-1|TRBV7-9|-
CASSPSVVNEQFF
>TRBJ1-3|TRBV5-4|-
CASSLGFGSVRGGNTIYF
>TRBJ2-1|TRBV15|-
CATSRDFSGSNEQFF
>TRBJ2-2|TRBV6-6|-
CASSYLRANTGELFF
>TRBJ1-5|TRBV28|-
CASSLWGSYQPQHF
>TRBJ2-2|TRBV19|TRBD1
CASSIDLLGQGNTGELFF
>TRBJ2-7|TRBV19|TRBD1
CASSMGQRHFYEQYF
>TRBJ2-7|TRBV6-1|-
CASWGRSEQYF
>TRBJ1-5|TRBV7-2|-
CASSLNNQPQHF